The rows below give T cell receptor beta chains drawn from one sample of a study of technical replicates of blood from several donors. Clones were read by immunoSEQ multiplex PCR, and TCRdb kept only the in-frame ones, dropping some. The repertoire holds tens of thousands of clones, more than 75% seen once, with roughly 5.3% in the top ten. The specimen sequenced was PBMCs. Receptor source: a human donor in good health. Some clones in this sample may be carry-over from other donors' samples. Both conserved end residues are trimmed from each CDR3.

CDR3 length	V gene	J gene	CDR3 protein
14	TRBV5-4	TRBJ2-2	ASSLGDRGRSKELF
14	TRBV7-9	TRBJ1-1	ASSPWEDRGAGEAF
16	TRBV9	TRBJ2-1	ASSVAFSGSDGYNEQF
14	TRBV7-3	TRBJ2-1	ASSPDRDSSYNEQF
12	TRBV7-9	TRBJ2-7	ASSPLWGDREQY
12	TRBV5-1	TRBJ1-2	ASSRRDTLLDCT
14	TRBV19	TRBJ1-3	ASSIGQLLSGNTIY
12	TRBV4-2	TRBJ2-7	ASSQEGAQGEQY
15	TRBV27	TRBJ1-1	ASSPPGVVSTDTEAF
11	TRBV25-1	TRBJ1-5	ASSDRGNQPQH
10	TRBV30	TRBJ1-1	AWIRRGFRAF
12	TRBV25-1	TRBJ1-2	ASSGLKGLEGYT
13	TRBV4-3	TRBJ2-3	ASSQVAGGKDTQY
13	TRBV7-2	TRBJ1-2	ASSWDRSFPYGYT
14	TRBV27	TRBJ2-7	ASSFTRLAGVGEQY
13	TRBV11-2	TRBJ2-7	ASSLARPVSYEQY
13	TRBV27	TRBJ2-2	ASSFRASLTGELF
10	TRBV29-1	TRBJ2-2	SAGQGTGELF
13	TRBV2	TRBJ2-3	ASSSPGDFTDTQY
13	TRBV27	TRBJ1-2	ASSAGTGGGYGYT
12	TRBV2	TRBJ2-7	ASTDRGQSYEQY
11	TRBV19	TRBJ1-1	ASRTGGSTEAF
10	TRBV30	TRBJ1-6	AWSLRASPLH
11	TRBV15	TRBJ2-3	ATRRASLDTQY
14	TRBV4-2	TRBJ2-5	ASSQAAGGPGETQY
11	TRBV5-6	TRBJ2-7	ASSLTRGSEQY
11	TRBV9	TRBJ2-3	ASSEPYTDTQY
15	TRBV4-3	TRBJ2-3	ASSHDNPGSGRDTQY
12	TRBV19	TRBJ2-1	ASSISGSHNEQF
12	TRBV19	TRBJ2-7	ASQGIQGPMQQY
13	TRBV27	TRBJ2-1	ASSTFTGTSAEQF
11	TRBV7-2	TRBJ2-7	ASSLSHSYEQY
12	TRBV11-2	TRBJ1-2	ASSLVGGLYGYT
14	TRBV9	TRBJ2-5	ASSVARLAGVETQY
11	TRBV7-9	TRBJ1-2	ASSLEGGIGYT
9	TRBV7-2	TRBJ1-5	ASSSTGPQH
11	TRBV15	TRBJ2-5	ATSRAPGETQY
16	TRBV16	TRBJ1-6	ASSQSLRQGVINSPLH
11	TRBV30	TRBJ2-3	AWDKGGADTQY
14	TRBV4-3	TRBJ1-6	ASSQDGSGYNSPLH
12	TRBV6-6	TRBJ1-1	ASSYVGGETEAF
13	TRBV6-1	TRBJ2-1	ASSEEGGDYNEQF
20	TRBV9	TRBJ2-1	ASSLREPGLAGGRIFYNEQF
11	TRBV19	TRBJ2-7	ASSTGHGYEQY
14	TRBV16	TRBJ2-5	ASSPTSGEDQETQY
15	TRBV27	TRBJ2-5	ASSLIAGGPNQETQY
12	TRBV7-2	TRBJ2-7	ASSREAGGDEQY
11	TRBV5-1	TRBJ2-3	ASSLGAGDTQY
11	TRBV11-2	TRBJ1-2	ASSLSGQYGYT
14	TRBV4-3	TRBJ2-1	ASSQARLAGGGEQF
18	TRBV5-1	TRBJ2-3	ASSLELGSLTGGSTDTQY
14	TRBV4-2	TRBJ2-5	ASSQERGSGKETQY
13	TRBV5-6	TRBJ2-1	ASSSPGTGAFGQF
11	TRBV7-9	TRBJ2-7	ASSSTGSHEQY
10	TRBV19	TRBJ1-2	ASSIGRDGYT
10	TRBV14	TRBJ2-7	ASSFGAHEQY
13	TRBV11-2	TRBJ2-1	ASKQDPGLAPEQF
9	TRBV6-6	TRBJ1-4	ASRGTGLLF
12	TRBV19	TRBJ1-1	ASSRPYGGIEAF
12	TRBV21-1	TRBJ2-1	ASSKKGRYNEQF